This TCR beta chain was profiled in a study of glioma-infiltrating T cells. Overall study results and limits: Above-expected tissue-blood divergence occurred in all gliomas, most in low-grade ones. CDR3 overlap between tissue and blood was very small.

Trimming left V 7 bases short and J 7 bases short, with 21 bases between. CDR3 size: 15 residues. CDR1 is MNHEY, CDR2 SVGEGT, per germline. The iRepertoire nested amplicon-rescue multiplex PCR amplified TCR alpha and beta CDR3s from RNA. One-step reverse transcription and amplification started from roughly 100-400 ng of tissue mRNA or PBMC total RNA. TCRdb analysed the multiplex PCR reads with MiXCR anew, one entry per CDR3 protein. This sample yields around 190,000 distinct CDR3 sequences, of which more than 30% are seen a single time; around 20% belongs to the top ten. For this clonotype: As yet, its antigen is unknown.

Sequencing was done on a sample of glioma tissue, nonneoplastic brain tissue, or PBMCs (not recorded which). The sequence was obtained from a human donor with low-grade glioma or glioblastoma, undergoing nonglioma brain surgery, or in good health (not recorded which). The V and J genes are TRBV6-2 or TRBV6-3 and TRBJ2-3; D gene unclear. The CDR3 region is CASISGRTKIHTQYF. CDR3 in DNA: TGTGCCAGCATATCCGGGCGTACCAAGATACATACGCAGTATTTT.